The clone carrying this T cell receptor (beta chain) was observed a handful of times. Its antigen is still unknown. The data originate from a study of blood T cells in healthy people across ages. Findings and caveats of the study: Per million T cells, TCR beta diversity dropped roughly linearly as age increased.

Primers used in a second PCR of roughly 7 to 12 cycles were a sample-barcoded 5' primer and a J-beta primer mix. Each cDNA molecule was tagged by a template-switch adaptor that had 12 random nucleotides. Each of the samples gave a minimum of 2.5 million paired-end reads that contained CDR3. TCRdb re-analysed the 5' RACE reads in MiXCR, keeping a single row per CDR3 protein. The sample comprises 380,000 or so distinct CDR3 sequences, about 49% of which are singletons, and under 65% rests with the top ten. Each individual donor underwent a draw of roughly 10 milliliters of peripheral blood. This TCR came from a man aged 60 to 69 in good health. Specimen: blood.

The CDR3 DNA reads as TGTGCCAGCAGCTTAGCGCGTCGGAATGAGCAGTTCTTC. Translated, it gives CASSLARRNEQFF. This chain links TRBV7-2 with TRBJ2-1; D is undetermined. Trimming took off 0 bases at V and 7 bases at J, with 7 bases between the two ends. The CDR3 length is 13 residues. Germline CDR1 and CDR2: SGHTA and FQGNSA.